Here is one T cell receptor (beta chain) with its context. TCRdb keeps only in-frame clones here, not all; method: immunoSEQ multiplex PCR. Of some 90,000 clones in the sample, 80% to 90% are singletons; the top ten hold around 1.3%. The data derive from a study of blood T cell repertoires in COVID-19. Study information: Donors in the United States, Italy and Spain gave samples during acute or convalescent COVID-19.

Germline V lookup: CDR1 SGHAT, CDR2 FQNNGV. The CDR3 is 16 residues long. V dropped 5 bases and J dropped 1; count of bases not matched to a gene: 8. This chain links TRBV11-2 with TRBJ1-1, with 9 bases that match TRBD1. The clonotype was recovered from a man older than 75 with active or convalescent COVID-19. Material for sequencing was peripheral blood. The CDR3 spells CASSPTDRGANTEAFF. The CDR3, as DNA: TGTGCCAGCAGCCCGACGGACAGGGGCGCGAACACTGAAGCTTTCTTT.